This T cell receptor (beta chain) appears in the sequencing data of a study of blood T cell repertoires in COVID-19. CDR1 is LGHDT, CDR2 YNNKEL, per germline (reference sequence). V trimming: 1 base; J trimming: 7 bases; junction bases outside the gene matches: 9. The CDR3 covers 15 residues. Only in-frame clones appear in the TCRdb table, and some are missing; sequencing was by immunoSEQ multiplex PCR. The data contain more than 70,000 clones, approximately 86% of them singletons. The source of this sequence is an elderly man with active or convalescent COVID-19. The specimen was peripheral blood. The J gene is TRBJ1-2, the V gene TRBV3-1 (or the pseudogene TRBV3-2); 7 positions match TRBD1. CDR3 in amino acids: CASSQADTGEAGYTF. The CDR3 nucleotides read TGTGCCAGCAGCCAAGCGGATACAGGGGAGGCTGGCTACACCTTC.